This T cell receptor (beta chain) was captured by sequencing in a study of shared clonotypes between healthy human individuals. Study-level information: Per donor, three plates held CD4 naive cells, three held CD4 memory, two held CD8 naive and one held CD8 memory. General study points: Some clonotypes were shared by all four sorted-subset donors, while others were not shared. The non-shared ones had lower generation probabilities than the shared ones.

Notes on this clone: No antigen is known for it.

Deep was the level at which the assay was run. The table came from immunoSEQ multiplex PCR; TCRdb's copy has only in-frame clones and leaves some out. Among more than 2,000,000 clones listed, approximately 95% were seen once. Germline CDR1 is SGDLS and CDR2 is YYNGEE. V lost 0 bases, J lost 2 bases, and 14 bases lay in between. The CDR3 contains 16 residues. Among the donors, all were Caucasian adults who lived in Nashville, Tennessee. The receptor's source is a man younger than 35 in good health. Some clones in this sample may be carry-over from other donors' samples. This chain connects TRBV9 to TRBJ2-5, with D possibly matching TRBD2 (5 bases). The sequencing sample was made of naive CD4+ T cells from PBMCs. Subset described: CD45RA+ positively selected. The CDR3 nucleotides read TGTGCCAGCAGCGTAGGAGGCGGGCACCATCAAGAGACCCAGTACTTC. It translates to CASSVGGGHHQETQYF.